This TCR beta chain is from a study of T cell responses to AZD1222 COVID-19 vaccine. Concerning this clone: Its target is not known.

Overall study results and limits: Clonal diversity was possibly underestimated, and white British individuals and females predominated among donors. The peak T cell response came first, and repertoires were sampled only after it. Spike-specific TCR repertoires showed rising breadth and depth after two AZD1222 doses. Epitopes outside B.1.351 and B.1.1.7 mutated regions reportedly drew nearly half of spike TCRs.

TCRdb keeps only in-frame clones here, not all; method: immunoSEQ multiplex PCR. Here the sample spans about 97,000 clones, about 88% being singletons. The specimen comprised peripheral blood, sampled on day 0 of AZD1222 vaccination. This TCR came from an adult in good health.

CDR3 amino acids: CASSRDLNTEAFF. CDR3 nucleotide sequence: TGTGCCAGCAGCCGTGACCTTAACACTGAAGCTTTCTTT. The chain carries TRBV7-9 and TRBJ1-1; no clear D. CDR1 and CDR2 (germline): SEHNR, FQNEAQ (reference sequence). The CDR3 is 13 residues long. V gave up 5 bases and J gave up 2 bases, with 9 bases separating them.